This T cell receptor beta chain stems from a study of Ad26.COV2.S vaccination and SARS-CoV-2 variants (dated by TCRdb to the early 2020s). The study in broad terms: Donors in the vaccine arm were drawn from COV1001, a phase I-IIa trial of Ad26.COV2.S in healthy adults that was multicentre, randomized, double-blind and placebo-controlled. Ad26.COV2.S was administered intramuscularly at 5 x 10^10 or 1 x 10^11 viral particles, either as a single shot or as two shots given 56 days apart. Sequencing of the TCRbeta repertoire served to evaluate the specificity and breadth of SARS-CoV-2-reactive T cell receptors following Ad26.COV2.S vaccination. The TCR-sequenced set comprised approximately 30 samples: around 20 Ad26.COV2.S vaccine recipients, 5 placebo recipients and 8 SARS-CoV-2 convalescent individuals. Participants in the trial were split at random into five groups of five each, receiving low-dose or high-dose Ad26.COV2.S once or twice, or else placebo on both occasions. Blinding of investigators to trial group allocation was maintained during experiments and outcome assessment.

The full study reports these points: Higher spike-specific TCR breadth was observed in Ad26.COV2.S recipients than in placebo recipients (P = 0.0014). Vaccine and placebo recipients had similar non-spike TCR breadth, a finding consistent with the vaccine containing only spike. After vaccination, substantial breadth of spike-specific CD8+ and CD4+ T cell responses was reported. The study lacked the statistical power to compare responses across vaccine doses or regimens. It was noted by the authors that total T cell responses may have been underestimated by the TCR breadth and depth analyses.

Read against the paper, the sample's treatment or condition label means: over 15 received Ad26.COV2.S at low or high dose, single or two shots; 5 received placebo; per-sample allocation not given. Repertoires of vaccine and placebo recipients were sequenced from samples taken on day 63 after the first injection. Cohort 1b enrolled about 25 adults aged 18-55 years at a single site in Boston, USA, between 29 July and 7 August 2020. Ad26.COV2.S consisted of a replication-incompetent adenovirus type 26 vector by which a prefusion-stabilized SARS-CoV-2 spike protein from the original Wuhan strain was expressed. The immunoSEQ Assay was the method used to sequence TCRbeta CDR3 regions. After extraction, genomic DNA underwent amplification by bias-controlled multiplex PCR, followed by high-throughput sequencing. The study's own analysis went as follows. To quantify the absolute abundance of every unique TCRbeta CDR3 region, sequences were collapsed and filtered. T cell fraction was estimated by normalization of TCRbeta template counts to usable DNA, with usable DNA being measured through amplification of reference genes present in all nucleated cells. Repertoire TCRs were annotated as SARS-CoV-2-specific when V gene, CDR3 amino acid sequence and J gene were exactly matched to a known reactive TCR set. The reference SARS-CoV-2 TCR set was obtained from MIRA and was filtered for enrichment in COVID-19-positive ImmuneCODE repertoires, whereby public or cross-reactive TCRs were removed. Using the MIRA antigens, annotated TCRs were further analysed by specific ORF or by position within an ORF. Breadth was defined as annotated unique rearrangements over total unique productive rearrangements; depth was the summed frequency of those rearrangements. Two-sided Wilcoxon rank-sum tests were applied when comparing TCR breadth between groups. Held by TCRdb, this immuneACCESS table contains in-frame sequences only and omits some clones. Under half of the omission traces to an unresolved V gene where checked; the cause of the rest is unknown. The DNA was the basis for D and trimming; V, J and clone size are from that table. This sample comprises 300,000 to 500,000 clones, 88% of them detected only once. Approximately 3.7% of the sample is held by the ten biggest clonotypes.

The germline V gene sets CDR1 to SGDLS and CDR2 to YYNGEE. The CDR3 runs 14 residues from the cysteine to the phenylalanine. The entry retains the CDR3 DNA only, 42 bases that are in frame from base 1. V drops 5 bases and J drops 7 bases, leaving 13 bases in between. This clone was detected only once. Its binding antigen is unknown. Base qualities are not provided; no much larger clone lies one nucleotide away. The TCR was taken from a person between 18 and 65 years old who received the Ad26.COV2.S COVID-19 vaccine or a placebo. This receptor chain uses TRBV9 and TRBJ1-6; too little of a D gene remains to name it. The specimen was peripheral blood, collected in a trial of Ad26.COV2.S vaccine versus placebo. The base sequence is TGTGCCAGCAGTGTCCTAGGAGCCAATTCACCCCTCCACTTT. Translated, this gives CASSVLGANSPLHF.